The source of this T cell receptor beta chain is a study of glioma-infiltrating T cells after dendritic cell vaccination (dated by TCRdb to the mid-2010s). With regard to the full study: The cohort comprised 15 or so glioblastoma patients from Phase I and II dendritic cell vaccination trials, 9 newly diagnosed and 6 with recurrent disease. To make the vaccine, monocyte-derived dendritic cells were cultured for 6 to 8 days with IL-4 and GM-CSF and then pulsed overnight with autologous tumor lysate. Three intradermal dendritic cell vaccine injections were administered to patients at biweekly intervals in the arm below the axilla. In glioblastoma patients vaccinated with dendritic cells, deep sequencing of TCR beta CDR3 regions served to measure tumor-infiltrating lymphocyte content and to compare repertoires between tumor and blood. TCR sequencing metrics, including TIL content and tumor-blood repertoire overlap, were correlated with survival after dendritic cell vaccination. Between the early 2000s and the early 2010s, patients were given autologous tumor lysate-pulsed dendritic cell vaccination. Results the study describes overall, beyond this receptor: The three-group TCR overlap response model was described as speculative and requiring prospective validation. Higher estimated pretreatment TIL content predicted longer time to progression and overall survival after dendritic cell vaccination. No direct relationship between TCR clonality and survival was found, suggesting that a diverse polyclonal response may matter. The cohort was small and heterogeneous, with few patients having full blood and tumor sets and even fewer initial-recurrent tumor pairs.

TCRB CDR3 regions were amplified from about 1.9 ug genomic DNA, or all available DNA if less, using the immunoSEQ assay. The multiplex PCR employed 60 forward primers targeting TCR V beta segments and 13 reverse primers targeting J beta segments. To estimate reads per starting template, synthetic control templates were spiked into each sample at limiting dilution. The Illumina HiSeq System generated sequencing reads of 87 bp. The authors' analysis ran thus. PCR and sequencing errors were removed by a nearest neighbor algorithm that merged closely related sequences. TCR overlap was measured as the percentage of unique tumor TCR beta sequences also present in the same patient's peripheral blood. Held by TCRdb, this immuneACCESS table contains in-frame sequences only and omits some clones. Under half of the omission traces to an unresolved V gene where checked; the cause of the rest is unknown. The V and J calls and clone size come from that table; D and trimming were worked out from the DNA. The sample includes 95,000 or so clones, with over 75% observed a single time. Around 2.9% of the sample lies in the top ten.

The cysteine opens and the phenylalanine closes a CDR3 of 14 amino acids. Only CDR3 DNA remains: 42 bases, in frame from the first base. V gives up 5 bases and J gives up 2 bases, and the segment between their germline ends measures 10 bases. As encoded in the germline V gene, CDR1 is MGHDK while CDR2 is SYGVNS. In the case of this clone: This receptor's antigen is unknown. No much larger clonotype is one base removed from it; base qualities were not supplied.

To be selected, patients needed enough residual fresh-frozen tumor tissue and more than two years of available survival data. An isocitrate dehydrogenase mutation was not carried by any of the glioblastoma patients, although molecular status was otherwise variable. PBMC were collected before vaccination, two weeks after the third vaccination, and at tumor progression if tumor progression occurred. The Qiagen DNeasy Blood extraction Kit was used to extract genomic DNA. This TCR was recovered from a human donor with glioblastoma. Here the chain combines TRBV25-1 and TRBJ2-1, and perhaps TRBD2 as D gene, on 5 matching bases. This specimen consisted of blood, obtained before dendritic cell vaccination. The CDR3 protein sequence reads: CASSSWEPYNEQFF. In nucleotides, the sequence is TGTGCCAGCAGTTCGTGGGAGCCCTACAATGAGCAGTTCTTC.